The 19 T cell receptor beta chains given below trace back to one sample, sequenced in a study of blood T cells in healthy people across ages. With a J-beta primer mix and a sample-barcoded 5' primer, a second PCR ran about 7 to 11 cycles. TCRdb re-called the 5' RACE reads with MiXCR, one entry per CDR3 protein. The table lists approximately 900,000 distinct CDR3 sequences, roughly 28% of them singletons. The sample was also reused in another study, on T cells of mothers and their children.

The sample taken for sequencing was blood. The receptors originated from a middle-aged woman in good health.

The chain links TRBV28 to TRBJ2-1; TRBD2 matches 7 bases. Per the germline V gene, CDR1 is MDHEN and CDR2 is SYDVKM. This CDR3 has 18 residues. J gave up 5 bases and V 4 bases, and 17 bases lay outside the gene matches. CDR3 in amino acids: CASSSRTSGGLSHNEQFF. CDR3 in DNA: TGTGCCAGCAGTTCTCGGACATCGGGGGGATTGTCCCACAATGAGCAGTTCTTC.

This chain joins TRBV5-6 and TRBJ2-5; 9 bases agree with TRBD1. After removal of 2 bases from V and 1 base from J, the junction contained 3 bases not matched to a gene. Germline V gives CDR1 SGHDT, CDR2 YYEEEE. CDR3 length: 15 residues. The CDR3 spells CASSFPTGGQETQYF. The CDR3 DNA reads TGTGCCAGCAGCTTCCCGACAGGGGGCCAAGAGACCCAGTACTTC. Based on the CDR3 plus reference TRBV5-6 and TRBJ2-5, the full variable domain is DAGVTQSPTHLIKTRGQQVTLRCSPKSGHDTVSWYQQALGQGPQFIFQYYEEEERQRGNFPDRFSGHQFPNYSSELNVNALLLGDSALYLCASSFPTGGQETQYFGPGTRLLVL.

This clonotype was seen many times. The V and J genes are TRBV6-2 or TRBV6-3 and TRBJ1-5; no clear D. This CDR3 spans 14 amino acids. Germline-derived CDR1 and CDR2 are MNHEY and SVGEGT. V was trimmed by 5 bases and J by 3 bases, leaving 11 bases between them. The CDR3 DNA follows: TGTGCCAGCAGTCGTCGGGCAGACAATCAGCCCCAGCATTTT. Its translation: CASSRRADNQPQHF.

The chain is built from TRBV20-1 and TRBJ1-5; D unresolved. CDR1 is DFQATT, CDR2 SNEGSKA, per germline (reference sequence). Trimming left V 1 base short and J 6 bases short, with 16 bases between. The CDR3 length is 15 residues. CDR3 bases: TGCAGTGCTAGAGTAACAAGGAAAAAGGGTCAGCCCCAGCATTTT. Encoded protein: CSARVTRKKGQPQHF.

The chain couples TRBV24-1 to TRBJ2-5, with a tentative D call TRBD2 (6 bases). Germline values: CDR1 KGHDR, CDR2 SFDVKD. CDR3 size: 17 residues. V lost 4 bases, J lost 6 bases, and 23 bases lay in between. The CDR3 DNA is TGTGCCACCAGTGAAGGGGTGAGGAGGGGCAGTATGCAGACCCAGTACTTC. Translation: CATSEGVRRGSMQTQYF.

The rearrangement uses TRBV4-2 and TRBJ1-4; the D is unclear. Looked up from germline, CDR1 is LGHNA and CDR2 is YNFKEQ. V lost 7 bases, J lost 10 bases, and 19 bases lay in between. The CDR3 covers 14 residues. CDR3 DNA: TGTGCCAGCAACTCCGGAGTGGAGAACGGAAAACTGTTTTTT. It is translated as CASNSGVENGKLFF.

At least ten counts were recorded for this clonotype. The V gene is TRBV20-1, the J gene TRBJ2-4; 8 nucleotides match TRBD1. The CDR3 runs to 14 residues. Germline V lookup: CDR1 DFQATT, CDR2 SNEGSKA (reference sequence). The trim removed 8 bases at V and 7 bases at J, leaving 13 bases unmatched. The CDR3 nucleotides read TGCAGTTGTACCGGGACAGGAGCTCCCAACATTCAGTACTTC. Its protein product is CSCTGTGAPNIQYF.

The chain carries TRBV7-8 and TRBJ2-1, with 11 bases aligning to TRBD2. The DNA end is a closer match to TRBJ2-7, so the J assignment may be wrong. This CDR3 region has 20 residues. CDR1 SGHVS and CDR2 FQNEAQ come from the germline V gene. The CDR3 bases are TGTGCCAGCAGCTTACCTACTAGCGGGGGAGGGTGGCGCTCCTACAATGAGCAGTACTTC. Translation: CASSLPTSGGGWRSYNEQYF.

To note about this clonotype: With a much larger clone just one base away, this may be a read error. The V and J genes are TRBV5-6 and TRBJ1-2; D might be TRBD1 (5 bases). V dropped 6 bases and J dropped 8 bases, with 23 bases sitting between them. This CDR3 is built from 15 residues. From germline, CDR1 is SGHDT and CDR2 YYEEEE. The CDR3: CASNRPEAGLQGYTF. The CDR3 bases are TGTGCCAGCAACCGTCCAGAAGCAGGGTTGCAAGGCTACACCTTC.

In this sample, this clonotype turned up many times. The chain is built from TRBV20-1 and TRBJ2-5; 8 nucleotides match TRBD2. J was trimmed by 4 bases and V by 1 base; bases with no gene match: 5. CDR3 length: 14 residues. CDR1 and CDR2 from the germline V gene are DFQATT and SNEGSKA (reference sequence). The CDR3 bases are TGCAGTGCTAGAGGCCGGGGGGGCGCAGAGACCCAGTACTTC. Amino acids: CSARGRGGAETQYF.

The CDR3 sequence is CATSDLIFGGTDTQYF. CDR3 DNA: TGTGCCACCAGTGATTTAATCTTCGGGGGGACAGATACGCAGTATTTT. The chain has TRBV24-1 and TRBJ2-3, with TRBD2 identical over 7 bases. CDR1 is KGHDR and CDR2 is SFDVKD in the germline V gene. The CDR3 is 16 amino acids. V lost 1 base and J lost 3; bases outside the gene matches: 6.

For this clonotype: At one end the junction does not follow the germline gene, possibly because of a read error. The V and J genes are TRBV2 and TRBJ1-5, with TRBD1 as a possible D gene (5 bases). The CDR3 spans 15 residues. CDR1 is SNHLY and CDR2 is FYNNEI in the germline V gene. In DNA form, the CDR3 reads TGTGCCAGCAGTGAAAGGCTGAGGGGCAATCGGCCCCAGCATTTT. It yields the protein CASSERLRGNRPQHF.

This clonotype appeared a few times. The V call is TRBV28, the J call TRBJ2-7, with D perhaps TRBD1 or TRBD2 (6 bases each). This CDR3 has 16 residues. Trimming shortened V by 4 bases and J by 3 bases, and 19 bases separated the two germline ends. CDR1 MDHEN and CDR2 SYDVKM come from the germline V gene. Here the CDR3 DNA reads TGTGCCAGCAGTTCACCATCCGGGGGCTCCTACTACGAGCAGTACTTC. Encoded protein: CASSSPSGGSYYEQYF. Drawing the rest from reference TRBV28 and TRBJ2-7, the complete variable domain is DVKVTQSSRYLVKRTGEKVFLECVQDMDHENMFWYRQDPGLGLRLIYFSYDVKMKEKGDIPEGYSVSREKKERFSLILESASTNQTSMYLCASSSPSGGSYYEQYFGPGTRLTVT.

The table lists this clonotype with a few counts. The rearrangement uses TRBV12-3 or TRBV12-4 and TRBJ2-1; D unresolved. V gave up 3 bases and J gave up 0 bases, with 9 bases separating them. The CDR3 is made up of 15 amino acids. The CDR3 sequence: CASSFGTPSYNEQFF. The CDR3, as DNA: TGTGCCAGCAGTTTCGGCACTCCCTCCTACAATGAGCAGTTCTTC.

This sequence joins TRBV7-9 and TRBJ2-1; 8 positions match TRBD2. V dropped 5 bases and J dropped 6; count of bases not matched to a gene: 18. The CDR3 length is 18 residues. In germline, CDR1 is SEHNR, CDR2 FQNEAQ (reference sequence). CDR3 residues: CASSPGRDAAGRANEQFF. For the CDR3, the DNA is TGTGCCAGCAGCCCCGGCCGGGACGCTGCCGGGAGGGCCAATGAGCAGTTCTTC.

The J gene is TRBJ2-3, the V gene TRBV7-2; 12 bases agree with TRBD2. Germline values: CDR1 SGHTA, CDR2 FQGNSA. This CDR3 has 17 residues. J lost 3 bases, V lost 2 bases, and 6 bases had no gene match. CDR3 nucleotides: TGTGCCAGCAGCTTACCCTACGGACTAGCGGGGACAGATACGCAGTATTTT. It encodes CASSLPYGLAGTDTQYF.

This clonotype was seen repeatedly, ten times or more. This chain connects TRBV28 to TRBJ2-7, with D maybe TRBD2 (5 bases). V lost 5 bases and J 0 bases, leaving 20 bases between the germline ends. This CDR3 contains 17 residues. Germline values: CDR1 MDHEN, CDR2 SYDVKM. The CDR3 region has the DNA TGTGCCAGCAGTCTAGCCTCTAGGCCGCGAAGCTCCTACGAGCAGTACTTC. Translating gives CASSLASRPRSSYEQYF.

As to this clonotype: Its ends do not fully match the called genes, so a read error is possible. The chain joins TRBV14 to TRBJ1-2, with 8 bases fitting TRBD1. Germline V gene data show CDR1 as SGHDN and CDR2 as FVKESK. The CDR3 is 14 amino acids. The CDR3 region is CVSTQGATNYGYTF. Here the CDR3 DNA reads TGTGTCAGCACCCAGGGGGCGACGAACTATGGCTACACCTTC. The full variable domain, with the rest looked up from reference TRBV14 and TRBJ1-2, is EAGVTQFPSHSVIEKGQTVTLRCDPISGHDNLYWYRRVMGKEIKFLLHFVKESKQDESGMPNNRFLAERTGGTYSTLKVQPAELEDSGVYFCVSTQGATNYGYTFGSGTRLTVV.

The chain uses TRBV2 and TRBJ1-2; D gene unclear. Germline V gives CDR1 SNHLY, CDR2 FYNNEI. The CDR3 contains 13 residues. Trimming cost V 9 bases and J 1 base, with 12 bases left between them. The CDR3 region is CASAGGSNYGYTF. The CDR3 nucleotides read TGTGCCAGTGCGGGCGGCAGTAACTATGGCTACACCTTC. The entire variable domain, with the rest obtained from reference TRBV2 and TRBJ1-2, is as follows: EPEVTQTPSHQVTQMGQEVILRCVPISNHLYFYWYRQILGQKVEFLVSFYNNEISEKSEIFDDQFSVERPDGSNFTLKIRSTKLEDSAMYFCASAGGSNYGYTFGSGTRLTVV.